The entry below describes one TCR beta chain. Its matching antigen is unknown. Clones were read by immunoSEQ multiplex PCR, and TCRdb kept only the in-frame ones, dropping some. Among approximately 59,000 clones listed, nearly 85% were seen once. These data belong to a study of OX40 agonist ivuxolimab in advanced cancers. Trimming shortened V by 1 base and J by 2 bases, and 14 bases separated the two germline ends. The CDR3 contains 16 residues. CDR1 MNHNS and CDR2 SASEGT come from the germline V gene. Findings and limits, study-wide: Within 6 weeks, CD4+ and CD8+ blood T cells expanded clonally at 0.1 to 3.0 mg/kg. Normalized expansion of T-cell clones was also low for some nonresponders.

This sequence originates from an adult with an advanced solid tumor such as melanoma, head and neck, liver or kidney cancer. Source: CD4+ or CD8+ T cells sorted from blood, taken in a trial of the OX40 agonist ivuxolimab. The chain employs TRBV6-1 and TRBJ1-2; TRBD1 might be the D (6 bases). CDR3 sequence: CASSEGGATTNYGYTF. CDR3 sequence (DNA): TGTGCCAGCAGTGAAGGGGGGGCGACCACAAACTATGGCTACACCTTC.